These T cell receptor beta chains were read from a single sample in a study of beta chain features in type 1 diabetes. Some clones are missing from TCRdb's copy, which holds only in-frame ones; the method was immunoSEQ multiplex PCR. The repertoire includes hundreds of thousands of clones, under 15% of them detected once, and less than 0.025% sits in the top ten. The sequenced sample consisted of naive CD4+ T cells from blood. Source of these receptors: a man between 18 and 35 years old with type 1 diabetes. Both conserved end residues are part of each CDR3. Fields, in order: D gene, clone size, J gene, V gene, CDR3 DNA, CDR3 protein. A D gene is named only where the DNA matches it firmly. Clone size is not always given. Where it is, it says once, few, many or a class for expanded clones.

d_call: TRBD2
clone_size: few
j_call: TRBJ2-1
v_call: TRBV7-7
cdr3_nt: TGTGCTAGCAGTCCTACTAGCGGGGCCGACAATGAGCAGTTCTTC
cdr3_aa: CASSPTSGADNEQFF

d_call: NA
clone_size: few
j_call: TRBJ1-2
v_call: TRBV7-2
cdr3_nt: TGTGCCAGCAGGCGTCCCAAAGGGGGAAGCTATGGCTACACCTTC
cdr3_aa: CASRRPKGGSYGYTF

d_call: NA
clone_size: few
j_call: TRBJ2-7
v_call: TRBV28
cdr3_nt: TGTGCCAGCAGTTCGACAGGATACGAGCAGTACTTC
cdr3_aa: CASSSTGYEQYF

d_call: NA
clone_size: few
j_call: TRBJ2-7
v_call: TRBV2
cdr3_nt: TGTGCCAGCAGGCTAAGCCCCTTCGAGCAGTACTTC
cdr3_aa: CASRLSPFEQYF

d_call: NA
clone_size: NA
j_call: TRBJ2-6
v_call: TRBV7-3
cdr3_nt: TGTGCCAGCAGCTTAAGCGAGGGGGCCAACGTCCTGACTTTC
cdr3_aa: CASSLSEGANVLTF

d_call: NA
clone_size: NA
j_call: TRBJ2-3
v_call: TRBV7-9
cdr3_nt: TGTGCCAGCAGGTCTTCGGGCAGCAACACAGATACGCAGTATTTT
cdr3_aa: CASRSSGSNTDTQYF

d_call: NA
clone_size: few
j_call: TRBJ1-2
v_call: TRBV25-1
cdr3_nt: TGTGCCAGCAGCCCACAGGGTGGGTATGGCTACACCTTC
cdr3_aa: CASSPQGGYGYTF

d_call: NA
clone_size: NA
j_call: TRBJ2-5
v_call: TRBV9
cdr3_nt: TGTGCCAGCAGCCCCCGGGACGGGCAAGAGACCCAGTACTTC
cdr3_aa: CASSPRDGQETQYF

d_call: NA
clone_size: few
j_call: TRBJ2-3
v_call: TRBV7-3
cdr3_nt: TGTGCCAGCAGCTCAGTTGGCACAGATACGCAGTATTTT
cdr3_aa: CASSSVGTDTQYF

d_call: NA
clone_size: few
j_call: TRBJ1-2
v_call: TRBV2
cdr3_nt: TGTGCCACCTCCGCAGGGTCGAGTTATGGCTACACCTTC
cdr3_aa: CATSAGSSYGYTF

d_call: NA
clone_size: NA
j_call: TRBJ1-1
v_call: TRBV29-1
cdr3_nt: TGCAGCGTTGAAAGTCAGGACAGCAACACTGAAGCTTTCTTT
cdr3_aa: CSVESQDSNTEAFF

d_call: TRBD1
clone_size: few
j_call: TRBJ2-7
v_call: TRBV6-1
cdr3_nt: TGTGCCAGCAGTCTCGGGACAGATCACTACGAGCAGTACTTC
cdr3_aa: CASSLGTDHYEQYF

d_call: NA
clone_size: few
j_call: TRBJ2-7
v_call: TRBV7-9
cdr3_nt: TGTGCCAGCAGCTTAGATGGGAGTGGGGCCACCTACGAGCAGTACTTC
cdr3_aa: CASSLDGSGATYEQYF

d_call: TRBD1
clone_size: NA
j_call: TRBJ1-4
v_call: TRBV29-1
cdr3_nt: TGCAGCGTCGGGGACAGGGGGCGAGAAAAACTGTTTTTT
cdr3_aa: CSVGDRGREKLFF

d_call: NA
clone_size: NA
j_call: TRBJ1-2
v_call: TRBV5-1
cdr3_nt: TGCGCCAGCAGCAGGGGAGGAGGAGACAGCCAGGAGGGCTACACCTTC
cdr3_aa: CASSRGGGDSQEGYTF

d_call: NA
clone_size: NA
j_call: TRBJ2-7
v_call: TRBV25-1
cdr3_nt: TGTGCCAGCAGTACGGCCTACGAGCAGTACTTC
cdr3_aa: CASSTAYEQYF

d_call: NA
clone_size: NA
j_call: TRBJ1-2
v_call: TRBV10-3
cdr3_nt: TGTGCCATCAGTGCCCGGGACCACCGAACAGGGTCGAATGGCTACACCTTC
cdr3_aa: CAISARDHRTGSNGYTF

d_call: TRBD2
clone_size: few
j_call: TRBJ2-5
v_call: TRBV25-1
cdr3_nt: TGTGCCAGCAGACTCGGGGGGGGAGAGACCCAGTACTTC
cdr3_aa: CASRLGGGETQYF

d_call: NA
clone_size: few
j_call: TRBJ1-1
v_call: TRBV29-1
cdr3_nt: TGCAGCGTTGAAGGAGCAGCCAGGGGTACTGAAGCTTTCTTT
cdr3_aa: CSVEGAARGTEAFF

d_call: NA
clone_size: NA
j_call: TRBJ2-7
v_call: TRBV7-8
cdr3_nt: TGTGCCAGCAGTGTTGGAGGTGGAGGTGGCGGCTCATACGAGCAGTACTTC
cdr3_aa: CASSVGGGGGGSYEQYF

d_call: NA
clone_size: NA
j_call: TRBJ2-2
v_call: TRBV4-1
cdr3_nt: TGCGCCAGCAGCCAGGCCCAGGACTCTCCGGGAACCGGGGAGCTGTTTTTT
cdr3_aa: CASSQAQDSPGTGELFF

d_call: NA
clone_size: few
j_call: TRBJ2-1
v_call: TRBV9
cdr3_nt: TGTGCCAGCAGCGTAGGAGGGGCCGATTTCCACAATGAGCAGTTCTTC
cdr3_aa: CASSVGGADFHNEQFF

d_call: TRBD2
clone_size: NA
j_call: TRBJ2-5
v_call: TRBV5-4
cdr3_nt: TGTGCCAGCAGCTTGGAGGGGACTAGAGAGACCCAGTACTTC
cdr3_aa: CASSLEGTRETQYF

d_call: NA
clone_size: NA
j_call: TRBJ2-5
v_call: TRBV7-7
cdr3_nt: TGTGCCAGCAGCTTAATTGCGGGGAGACAAGAGACCCAGTACTTC
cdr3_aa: CASSLIAGRQETQYF

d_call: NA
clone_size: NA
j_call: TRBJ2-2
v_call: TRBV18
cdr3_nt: TGTGCCAGCCCGGCCTCCGGGACAACGAACACCGGGGAGCTGTTTTTT
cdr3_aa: CASPASGTTNTGELFF

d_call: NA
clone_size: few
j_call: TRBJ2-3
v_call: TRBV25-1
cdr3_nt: TGTGCCAGCTCGATGGGGGCAGATACGCAGTATTTT
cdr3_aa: CASSMGADTQYF

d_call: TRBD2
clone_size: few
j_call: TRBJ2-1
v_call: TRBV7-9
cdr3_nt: TGTGCCAGCAGCTCAACAGCGGGGAGATACAATGAGCAGTTCTTC
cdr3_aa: CASSSTAGRYNEQFF